A single sample gave rise to the 23 T cell receptor beta chains below, sequenced in a study of identical twins. MiXCR was run by TCRdb on the 5' RACE reads, yielding one entry per CDR3 protein. The profile shows 220,000 or so distinct CDR3 sequences, roughly 7% of them singletons. This sample also belongs to another study, concerning yellow fever vaccine responses in identical twins.

Sequencing used memory (CD45RO+) T cells sorted from blood. The receptors were sampled from a woman between 18 and 29 years old in good health.

This clonotype showed up just a few times. This chain joins TRBV4-2 and TRBJ2-1; possibly TRBD1 for D (5 bases). Trimming stripped 2 bases from V and 6 bases from J, with 14 bases between. This CDR3 is built from 15 residues. CDR1 and CDR2 from the germline V gene are LGHNA and YNFKEQ. The CDR3 coding sequence is TGTGCCAGCAGCCAACAGATACAGGATTTCAATGAGCAGTTCTTC. It yields the protein CASSQQIQDFNEQFF.

This clonotype came up a few times. V is TRBV5-5 and J is TRBJ2-2; 9 nucleotides agree with TRBD1. The CDR3 loop spans 15 amino acids. Trimming cost V 0 bases and J 5 bases; bases outside gene matches: 2. Germline V gives CDR1 SGHKS, CDR2 YYEKEE (reference sequence). DNA for the CDR3: TGTGCCAGCAGCTTGGGGGACAGGGCAACCGGGGAGCTGTTTTTT. Its protein is CASSLGDRATGELFF.

This clonotype has only a few counts. The chain joins TRBV5-1 to TRBJ1-2; D possibly corresponds to TRBD1 (5 bases). Germline CDR1 and CDR2: SGHRS and YFSETQ. The V end lost 0 bases, the J end lost 8 bases, and 14 bases lay between the germline ends. CDR3 length equals 14 residues. The CDR3 DNA follows: TGCGCCAGCAGCTTGGTGTGGGGCCCGGGCGGCTACACCTTC. Translation: CASSLVWGPGGYTF.

The genes are TRBV7-9 and TRBJ1-3; possibly TRBD1 for D (5 bases). Per the germline V gene, CDR1 is SEHNR and CDR2 is FQNEAQ (reference sequence). This CDR3 contains 15 residues. Trimming removed 5 bases at V and 0 bases at J, with 11 bases between. The chain's CDR3 is CASSPQESSGNTIYF. The CDR3 DNA reads TGTGCCAGCAGCCCACAGGAGAGCTCTGGAAACACCATATATTTT.

Ten or more counts support this clonotype. The rearrangement joins TRBV12-3 or TRBV12-4 to TRBJ2-2, with a tentative D call TRBD2 (5 bases). There are 15 residues in the CDR3. V lost 9 bases, J lost 3 bases, and 17 bases lay in between. CDR3 loop: CASGRGGSDTGELFF. As DNA, the CDR3 is TGTGCCAGTGGACGGGGTGGGAGCGACACCGGGGAGCTGTTTTTT.

This clonotype was observed many times. The chain joins TRBV6-5 to TRBJ2-1; 7 nucleotides agree with TRBD1. From germline, CDR1 is MNHEY and CDR2 SVGAGI. After removal of 9 bases from V and 7 bases from J, the junction contained 3 bases not matched to a gene. The length of the CDR3 is 11 residues. The CDR3 DNA is TGTGCCAGTCACAGGGGTAATGAGCAGTTCTTC. Amino acid sequence: CASHRGNEQFF.

This clonotype was observed at least ten times. In nucleotides, the CDR3 is TGTGCCAGCAGCCAATTGTACAAGGGGAACACTGAAGCTTTCTTT. It codes for CASSQLYKGNTEAFF. V usage is TRBV12-3 or TRBV12-4 and J usage is TRBJ1-1, with D unresolved. V dropped 6 bases and J dropped 1 base, with 15 bases sitting between them. The CDR3 covers 15 residues.

This clonotype was seen only a few times. This chain connects TRBV28 to TRBJ2-7; D not certain. Trimming removed 7 bases at V and 3 bases at J, with 13 bases between. CDR1 is MDHEN, CDR2 SYDVKM, per germline. The CDR3 is made up of 13 amino acids. The CDR3 sequence is CASTFGHLYEQYF. CDR3 nucleotides: TGTGCCAGCACATTCGGGCATCTCTACGAGCAGTACTTC.

This clonotype was seen ten or more times. The rearrangement uses TRBV5-1 and TRBJ2-1, with 11 bases fitting TRBD1. The CDR3 is made up of 16 amino acids. CDR1 is SGHRS and CDR2 is YFSETQ in the germline V gene. V dropped 0 bases and J dropped 4; count of bases not matched to a gene: 3. CDR3 protein: CASSLAGDRGYNEQFF. DNA of the CDR3: TGCGCCAGCAGCTTGGCTGGGGACAGGGGGTACAATGAGCAGTTCTTC.

This clonotype was seen at least ten times. The chain recombines TRBV18 with TRBJ1-1; possible D gene TRBD1, 6 bases. V dropped 2 bases and J dropped 7 bases, with 20 bases sitting between them. CDR3 length equals 16 residues. Germline loops: CDR1 KGHSH, CDR2 LQKENI. The CDR3 sequence: CASSPKWGAYAREAFF. In DNA, the CDR3 is TGTGCCAGCTCACCAAAATGGGGGGCCTATGCCCGTGAAGCTTTCTTT.

This clonotype was seen more than once but under ten times. The CDR3 DNA sequence: TGCGCCAGCAGCGCCCGGGGGGGGTCTGGTGAGACCCAGTACTTC. Its translation is CASSARGGSGETQYF. This chain uses TRBV5-1 with TRBJ2-5; 8 nucleotides match TRBD2. CDR1 is SGHRS, CDR2 YFSETQ, per germline. After removal of 4 bases from V and 5 bases from J, the junction contained 10 bases not matched to a gene. There are 15 residues in the CDR3. The complete variable domain, with remaining parts taken from reference TRBV5-1 and TRBJ2-5, reads KAGVTQTPRYLIKTRGQQVTLSCSPISGHRSVSWYQQTPGQGLQFLFEYFSETQRNKGNFPGRFSGRQFSNSRSEMNVSTLELGDSALYLCASSARGGSGETQYFGPGTRLLVL.

This clonotype was observed at least ten times. The chain has TRBV20-1 and TRBJ1-1; no reliable D call. The CDR3 consists of 12 residues. Trimming pared 6 bases from V and 3 bases from J, leaving 11 bases between. Germline V CDR1 and CDR2: DFQATT, SNEGSKA (reference sequence). This chain's CDR3 is CSAERQHTEAFF. The CDR3 DNA sequence: TGCAGTGCCGAGAGGCAGCACACTGAAGCTTTCTTT.

The CDR3 DNA is TGTGCCAGCAGCTTGGATACGTTTGGTCAGACCCAGTACTTC. It codes for CASSLDTFGQTQYF. The chain employs TRBV5-6 and TRBJ2-5; no clear D. V lost 0 bases and J lost 6, with 12 bases in between. The CDR3 totals 14 residues. Germline V gene data show CDR1 as SGHDT and CDR2 as YYEEEE.

The V call is TRBV24-1, the J call TRBJ2-1; either TRBD1 or TRBD2 may supply D (6 bases each). The V end was cut by 1 base, the J end by 15 bases, with 15 bases between. The germline V gene encodes CDR1 KGHDR and CDR2 SFDVKD. The CDR3 is 13 amino acids. The CDR3 reads CATSDFGGRGAFF. In nucleotides, the CDR3 is TGTGCCACCAGTGATTTTGGGGGGCGCGGGGCGTTCTTC.

A few counts support this clonotype. The chain has TRBV4-2 and TRBJ2-2, with D perhaps TRBD2 (5 bases). Trimming pared 2 bases from V and 5 bases from J, leaving 18 bases between. Germline CDR1 reads LGHNA; CDR2 reads YNFKEQ. The CDR3 is 17 amino acids. DNA of the CDR3: TGTGCCAGCAGCCAACCACCGGTGGGAGTGGATACCGGGGAGCTGTTTTTT. Translating gives CASSQPPVGVDTGELFF.

This sequence joins TRBV25-1 and TRBJ1-2, with 7 bases lining up with TRBD1. This CDR3 is 15 amino acids long. After removal of 1 base from V and 2 bases from J, the junction contained 4 bases not matched to a gene. Germline loops: CDR1 MGHDK, CDR2 SYGVNS. The CDR3 DNA is TGTGCCAGCAGTGAATTGCAGGGACAGAACTATGGCTACACCTTC. Translation gives CASSELQGQNYGYTF.

J is TRBJ1-1 and V is TRBV6-5, with D hard to call. Per the germline V gene, CDR1 is MNHEY and CDR2 is SVGAGI. Trimming took off 4 bases at V and 0 bases at J, with 12 bases between the two ends. This CDR3 contains 15 residues. As DNA, the CDR3 is TGTGCCAGCAGTTCCCGACCCTCCTTGAACACTGAAGCTTTCTTT. Translating gives CASSSRPSLNTEAFF.

Ten or more counts support this clonotype. The chain links TRBV5-1 to TRBJ2-3; D assignment may be TRBD1 or TRBD2 (5 bases each). V gave up 1 base and J gave up 2 bases, with 11 bases separating them. There are 15 residues in the CDR3. From germline, CDR1 is SGHRS and CDR2 YFSETQ. CDR3 amino acids: CASSLRGDLTDTQYF. CDR3 nucleotide sequence: TGCGCCAGCAGCTTGAGAGGGGACCTCACAGATACGCAGTATTTT. Drawing the rest from reference TRBV5-1 and TRBJ2-3, the complete variable domain is KAGVTQTPRYLIKTRGQQVTLSCSPISGHRSVSWYQQTPGQGLQFLFEYFSETQRNKGNFPGRFSGRQFSNSRSEMNVSTLELGDSALYLCASSLRGDLTDTQYFGPGTRLTVL.

This clonotype was seen more than once but under ten times. J is TRBJ1-5 and V is TRBV7-2; D is uncertain. Trimming pared 2 bases from V and 5 bases from J, leaving 7 bases between. CDR1 and CDR2 from the germline V gene are SGHTA and FQGNSA. This CDR3 has 13 residues. The chain's CDR3 is CASSLNWDQPQHF. The CDR3 coding sequence is TGTGCCAGCAGCTTAAATTGGGATCAGCCCCAGCATTTT.

The chain joins TRBV19 to TRBJ2-5; D gene ambiguous. Trimming took 5 bases from V and 5 from J, leaving 12 bases between them. CDR1 and CDR2 (germline): LNHDA, SQIVND (reference sequence). The CDR3 has 13 amino acids. This CDR3 is CASSEEPQETQYF. The CDR3 nucleotides read TGTGCCAGTAGTGAGGAGCCCCAGGAGACCCAGTACTTC.

There are many counts of this clonotype. This chain connects TRBV5-1 to TRBJ2-5, with D unresolved. CDR1 is SGHRS, CDR2 YFSETQ, per germline. V shed 0 bases and J shed 2 bases, with 11 bases lying between them. This CDR3 has 15 amino acids. The CDR3 DNA follows: TGCGCCAGCAGCTTGGGGACCTACCAACAAGAGACCCAGTACTTC. This gives the protein CASSLGTYQQETQYF.

The table lists this clonotype with many counts. The chain couples TRBV3-1 to TRBJ2-7; 7 bases line up with TRBD1. The CDR3 runs to 14 residues. In germline, CDR1 is LGHDT, CDR2 YNNKEL (reference sequence). V shed 5 bases and J 4 bases; nucleotides not matched to a gene: 8. This CDR3 reads CASSGPGTAYEQYF. CDR3 coding DNA: TGTGCCAGCAGCGGCCCCGGGACAGCATACGAGCAGTACTTC.

This chain uses TRBV11-2 with TRBJ1-2, with a tentative D call TRBD1 (6 bases). V lost 1 base, J lost 7 bases, and 16 bases lay in between. The CDR3 is 15 amino acids. Germline V gene sequence: CDR1 SGHAT, CDR2 FQNNGV. The CDR3 loop is CASSLVGNREGGYTF. The CDR3, as DNA: TGTGCCAGCAGCTTAGTAGGGAACAGGGAGGGTGGCTACACCTTC. The full variable domain, its missing parts supplied by reference TRBV11-2 and TRBJ1-2, is EAGVAQSPRYKIIEKRQSVAFWCNPISGHATLYWYQQILGQGPKLLIQFQNNGVVDDSQLPKDRFSAERLKGVDSTLKIQPAKLEDSAVYLCASSLVGNREGGYTFGSGTRLTVV.